This T cell receptor (beta chain) was sequenced for a study of chemoradiotherapy in HPV16-positive cancers. For the study at large: Candidate HPV-specific clones and shared TCR motifs came from a couple of HPV16-positive patients. Study-level findings and limits: Candidate HPV-specific clones and E7-related TCR motifs grew in tumor during treatment. In HPV16-positive patients, HPV-responsive T-cell expansion tracked better recurrence-free survival.

Over chemoradiotherapy, repertoires were sampled more than once. The CDR3 is made up of 15 amino acids. The germline gives CDR1 MGHRA, CDR2 YSYEKL. The junction had 4 bases not matched to a gene; V was cut back by 3 bases and J by 2 bases. Details on this clone: The antigen remains unidentified.

The data were produced by immunoSEQ multiplex PCR, yet TCRdb's version contains in-frame clones alone and is incomplete. Among fewer than 20,000 clones listed, around three quarters were seen once. The specimen was tumor tissue, collected from a patient who underwent chemoradiotherapy. The clonotype comes from a human donor with HPV-associated anogenital cancer. The V gene is TRBV4-1, the J gene TRBJ2-3, with TRBD1 identical over 8 bases. The CDR3 region has the DNA TGCGCCAGCAGCCACAGGACAGGGAACACAGATACGCAGTATTTT. Translating gives CASSHRTGNTDTQYF.